Only one count was recorded for the clone carrying this TCR beta chain. Its antigen is as yet unknown. This entry comes from a study of T-cell memory formation after mild COVID-19. As for the study in general: In these data, TCR clusters were largely donor specific.

This CDR3 spans 15 amino acids. V was clipped by 7 bases and J by 4 bases; unmatched bases: 9. Notes on the study in general: Shrinking CD4+ clones resided mostly in CM and EM, and CD8+ ones in EMRA.

After 5'RACE with constant-segment primers, TCR alpha and TCR beta cDNA libraries carrying sample barcodes and UMIs were obtained. Each CDR3 protein gets one entry after TCRdb re-called the 5' RACE reads with MiXCR. Here the sample spans around 150,000 distinct CDR3 sequences, roughly 14% being singletons. The chain carries TRBV12-3 or TRBV12-4 and TRBJ1-5, with 8 bases that match TRBD1. Sequences were obtained from PBMCs or a T cell subset sorted from them (not recorded which). The source of this sequence is an adult woman who had mild COVID-19 (a few samples of this study predate the infection). Cell type and time point are not known. The CDR3 is CASTNSGGANQPQHF. CDR3 sequence (DNA): TGTGCCAGCACCAACTCAGGGGGCGCGAATCAGCCCCAGCATTTT.